In this sample, the clone carrying this T cell receptor beta chain turned up once. Its cognate antigen is unknown. Germline assignment: CDR1 SGHTA and CDR2 FQGNSA. The CDR3 has 13 residues. Trimming removed 5 bases at V and 7 bases at J, with 14 bases between. The record originates from a study of blood T cells in healthy people across ages. Findings and caveats of the study: Relative to aged donors, long-lived donors carried more naive CD4+ cells and displayed higher diversity.

Through a sample-barcoded 5' primer and a J-beta primer mix, a second PCR was run for about 6 to 12 cycles. Each CDR3 protein gets one entry after TCRdb re-called the 5' RACE reads with MiXCR. The sample has over 600,000 distinct CDR3 sequences, around 43% seen once; the top ten hold approximately 29%. The sequenced material came from blood. This TCR came from a man aged 80 or over in good health. The chain has TRBV7-2 and TRBJ1-2; D is ambiguous. The CDR3 DNA reads TGTGCCAGCAGCGTCGGCGACCCCGTTGGCTACACCTTC. This sequence encodes CASSVGDPVGYTF.